The 31 T cell receptor beta chains given below trace back to one sample, sequenced in a study of blood T cells in healthy people across ages. A sample-barcoded 5' primer and a J-beta primer mix were used in a second PCR of about 6 to 12 cycles. TCRdb passed the 5' RACE reads through MiXCR, listing each CDR3 protein once. The data contain 1.4 million or so distinct CDR3 sequences, under 55% of them singletons. Sequenced sample: blood. These receptors came from a woman aged 18-29 years in good health.

This rearrangement joins TRBV5-4 to TRBJ1-1; TRBD1 aligns across 9 bases. Germline V gives CDR1 SGHNT, CDR2 YYREEE (reference sequence). The CDR3 sequence is 15 residues long. The ends lost 4 bases at V and 1 base at J; junction bases unmatched: 5. CDR3 protein: CASSGWDRANTEAFF. The CDR3, as DNA: TGTGCCAGCAGCGGATGGGACAGGGCGAACACTGAAGCTTTCTTT. Supplemented by reference TRBV5-4 and TRBJ1-1, the full variable domain reads ETGVTQSPTHLIKTRGQQVTLRCSSQSGHNTVSWYQQALGQGPQFIFQYYREEENGRGNFPPRFSGLQFPNYSSELNVNALELDDSALYLCASSGWDRANTEAFFGQGTRLTVV.

This clonotype was detected only a few times. The V call is TRBV12-3 or TRBV12-4, the J call TRBJ1-5; D is perhaps TRBD1 (6 bases). V was clipped by 5 bases and J by 5 bases, with 13 bases between them. The CDR3 spans 14 residues. The CDR3 region has the DNA TGTGCCAGCAGTGTTACAGGGTTCGATCAGCCCCAGCATTTT. Translating it yields CASSVTGFDQPQHF.

The rearrangement joins TRBV7-2 to TRBJ2-1; D might be TRBD1 (5 bases). The V gene lost 1 base and the J gene lost 8 bases, with 15 bases spanning the gap. Germline CDR1 SGHTA, CDR2 FQGNSA. The CDR3 has 15 amino acids. CDR3 sequence: CASSLDGRARDEQFF. The CDR3 DNA sequence: TGTGCCAGCAGCTTAGATGGCAGGGCTCGGGATGAGCAGTTCTTC.

The gene calls are TRBV28 and TRBJ2-5; D is uncertain. V lost 10 bases and J 0 bases, leaving 15 bases between the germline ends. The CDR3 totals 14 residues. Germline lookup yields CDR1 MDHEN and CDR2 SYDVKM. The DNA of the CDR3 is TGTGCCACCACCCCATCAGAGTACCAAGAGACCCAGTACTTC. This gives the protein CATTPSEYQETQYF.

Remarks on this clonotype: The junction departs from the called germline gene at one end, perhaps through a read error. This chain uses TRBV7-9 with TRBJ2-7; D is unclear. The germline V gene has CDR1 SEHNR and CDR2 FQNEAQ (reference sequence). The CDR3 is made up of 12 amino acids. CDR3 nucleotide sequence: TGTGTCAGCAGCTCCTGGTCCTACGAGCAGTACTTC. Its protein product is CVSSSWSYEQYF.

This rearrangement joins TRBV29-1 to TRBJ2-3, with a possible D match to TRBD2 (6 bases). The germline gives CDR1 SQVTM, CDR2 ANQGSEA. V gave up 7 bases and J gave up 6 bases, with 17 bases separating them. The CDR3 runs 13 residues. The CDR3 protein is CSAMGGEDDTQYF. For the CDR3, the DNA is TGCAGCGCCATGGGGGGAGAGGATGATACGCAGTATTTT.

This chain joins TRBV5-1 and TRBJ1-1; no clear D. Trimming pared 1 base from V and 1 base from J, leaving 14 bases between. The length of the CDR3 is 16 residues. Germline V gene sequence: CDR1 SGHRS, CDR2 YFSETQ. Written as DNA, the CDR3 is TGCGCCAGCAGCTTGAACCAGCCCCAGAGGAACACTGAAGCTTTCTTT. Protein sequence: CASSLNQPQRNTEAFF.

The chain has TRBV5-1 and TRBJ2-1; 8 nucleotides align to TRBD2. Losses at the gene ends were 3 bases for V and 2 bases for J; bases not matched to a gene: 7. The CDR3 consists of 16 residues. The germline gives CDR1 SGHRS, CDR2 YFSETQ. CDR3 residues: CASSYNIGGAYNEQFF. CDR3 in DNA: TGCGCCAGCAGCTACAATATCGGGGGGGCCTACAATGAGCAGTTCTTC.

CDR3 protein: CASSPGGGGGNEQFF. CDR3 coding DNA: TGTGCCAGCAGCCCCGGAGGGGGGGGCGGAAATGAGCAGTTCTTC. The V gene is TRBV11-2, the J gene TRBJ2-1, with D tentatively TRBD2 (7 bases). Trimming shortened V by 5 bases and J by 7 bases, and 18 bases separated the two germline ends. The V gene's germline CDR1 is SGHAT and CDR2 FQNNGV. CDR3 size: 15 residues. The full variable domain, with the rest looked up from reference TRBV11-2 and TRBJ2-1, is EAGVAQSPRYKIIEKRQSVAFWCNPISGHATLYWYQQILGQGPKLLIQFQNNGVVDDSQLPKDRFSAERLKGVDSTLKIQPAKLEDSAVYLCASSPGGGGGNEQFFGPGTRLTVL.

This chain uses TRBV11-2 with TRBJ2-3; a weak D match, TRBD2 (6 bases). CDR1 and CDR2 (germline): SGHAT, FQNNGV. This CDR3 is 15 amino acids long. V lost 5 bases and J lost 2, with 14 bases in between. CDR3 coding DNA: TGTGCCAGCAGCGCTTGGGGGGACCCCACAGATACGCAGTATTTT. Its protein is CASSAWGDPTDTQYF.

The V and J genes are TRBV6-6 and TRBJ2-1, with TRBD2 matching over 10 bases. The J call may be in error: the DNA end matches TRBJ2-7 better. The germline CDR1 and CDR2 sequences are MNHNY and SVGAGI (reference sequence). The CDR3 runs 17 residues. CDR3 residues: CASSYSGLAEAYNEQYF. Here the CDR3 DNA reads TGTGCCAGCAGTTACTCCGGACTAGCGGAAGCCTACAATGAGCAGTACTTC.

The chain has TRBV5-1 and TRBJ2-1; 9 bases map to TRBD2. This CDR3 is built from 16 residues. Germline lookup yields CDR1 SGHRS and CDR2 YFSETQ. V was clipped by 1 base and J by 3 bases; unmatched bases: 5. The CDR3 sequence is CASSLSPTSGYNEQFF. DNA of the CDR3: TGCGCCAGCAGCTTGTCTCCGACTAGCGGCTACAATGAGCAGTTCTTC.

Only a few counts were recorded for this clonotype. The rearrangement uses TRBV20-1 and TRBJ2-7; maybe TRBD2 (5 bases). V shed 3 bases and J shed 1 base, with 10 bases lying between them. There are 13 residues in the CDR3. Germline V gene data show CDR1 as DFQATT and CDR2 as SNEGSKA (reference sequence). The DNA of the CDR3 is TGCAGTGCTAGGGGGTGGGAGTCCTACGAGCAGTACTTC. It is translated as CSARGWESYEQYF.

The chain uses TRBV4-1 and TRBJ1-4, with a possible D match to TRBD1 (5 bases). This CDR3 is built from 18 residues. Trimming shortened V by 0 bases and J by 0 bases, and 14 bases separated the two germline ends. CDR1 MGHRA and CDR2 YSYEKL come from the germline V gene. The DNA of the CDR3 is TGCGCCAGCAGCCAAGATTCCCCCCCACAGGCAACTAATGAAAAACTGTTTTTT. It translates to CASSQDSPPQATNEKLFF.

There are a few counts of this clonotype. This chain links TRBV7-9 with TRBJ1-2, with D possibly matching TRBD1 (6 bases). Germline CDR1 reads SEHNR; CDR2 reads FQNEAQ (reference sequence). This CDR3 spans 14 amino acids. The V end lost 6 bases, the J end lost 3 bases, and 14 bases lay between the germline ends. The CDR3 loop is CASRQQGRDYGYTF. The CDR3 DNA reads as TGTGCCAGCAGGCAACAGGGAAGGGACTATGGCTACACCTTC.

This clonotype came up a few times. The chain carries TRBV2 and TRBJ1-4, with D perhaps matching TRBD1 (6 bases). In germline, CDR1 is SNHLY, CDR2 FYNNEI. The CDR3 covers 15 residues. V lost 4 bases to trimming and J lost 3 bases, with 12 bases between them. CDR3 nucleotide sequence: TGTGCCAGCAGTGGACAGGCGCGGGCTAATGAAAAACTGTTTTTT. Translation: CASSGQARANEKLFF. Based on the CDR3 plus reference TRBV2 and TRBJ1-4, the full variable domain is EPEVTQTPSHQVTQMGQEVILRCVPISNHLYFYWYRQILGQKVEFLVSFYNNEISEKSEIFDDQFSVERPDGSNFTLKIRSTKLEDSAMYFCASSGQARANEKLFFGSGTQLSVL.

This clonotype occurred a few times. The J gene is TRBJ2-7, the V gene TRBV7-3; the match to TRBD2 covers 7 bases. Germline values: CDR1 SGHTA, CDR2 FQGTGA. The CDR3 sequence is 16 residues long. J gave up 2 bases and V 2 bases, and 9 bases lay outside the gene matches. DNA of the CDR3: TGTGCCAGCAGCTTATTCGGAGGCGGGAGTACCTACGAGCAGTACTTC. Translation: CASSLFGGGSTYEQYF. Full variable domain (remainder filled in from reference TRBV7-3 and TRBJ2-7): GAGVSQTPSNKVTEKGKYVELRCDPISGHTALYWYRQSLGQGPEFLIYFQGTGAADDSGLPNDRFFAVRPEGSVSTLKIQRTERGDSAVYLCASSLFGGGSTYEQYFGPGTRLTVT.

The chain has TRBV7-8 and TRBJ2-4; tentative D call: TRBD2 (5 bases). The CDR3 is 15 residues long. The V gene's germline CDR1 is SGHVS and CDR2 FQNEAQ. V lost 1 base, J lost 13 bases, and 20 bases lay in between. In nucleotides, the CDR3 is TGTGCCAGCAGCTTAGGGGAGCATCCCATCTACGGGCAGTACTTC. Translation gives CASSLGEHPIYGQYF.

With respect to this clonotype: Germline and junction disagree at one end, which may indicate a read error. As DNA, the CDR3 is TGTGTCAGCAGCCCCGTGAGGGGCAACCAAGAGACCCAGTACTTC. It specifies CVSSPVRGNQETQYF. This chain connects TRBV11-2 to TRBJ2-5, with D possibly called TRBD1 or TRBD2 (5 bases each). The germline CDR1 and CDR2 sequences are SGHAT and FQNNGV. The CDR3 sequence is 15 residues long.

This clonotype is a singleton in its sample. The chain combines TRBV5-1 with TRBJ1-1, with D unresolved. CDR1 is SGHRS, CDR2 YFSETQ, per germline. This CDR3 contains 16 residues. Trimming left V 6 bases short and J 0 bases short, with 18 bases between. This chain's CDR3 is CASTLGWSIMNTEAFF. The CDR3 nucleotides read TGCGCCAGCACCCTTGGATGGTCGATCATGAACACTGAAGCTTTCTTT. The whole variable domain, filled in from reference TRBV5-1 and TRBJ1-1, reads KAGVTQTPRYLIKTRGQQVTLSCSPISGHRSVSWYQQTPGQGLQFLFEYFSETQRNKGNFPGRFSGRQFSNSRSEMNVSTLELGDSALYLCASTLGWSIMNTEAFFGQGTRLTVV.

The chain couples TRBV5-1 to TRBJ2-2, with no clear D. CDR1 SGHRS and CDR2 YFSETQ come from the germline V gene. V was pared by 0 bases and J by 3 bases, with 9 bases between. The CDR3 totals 15 residues. The CDR3 here is CASSLASRYTGELFF. For the CDR3, the DNA is TGCGCCAGCAGCTTGGCCTCCCGGTACACCGGGGAGCTGTTTTTT.

This chain joins TRBV4-1 and TRBJ2-7; the D gene is possibly TRBD1 (6 bases). The length of the CDR3 is 15 residues. The ends were cut back, 3 bases at V and 3 bases at J, with 15 bases in the middle. Germline assignment: CDR1 MGHRA and CDR2 YSYEKL. CDR3 bases: TGCGCCAGCAGCCACCCGACAGGAGGTCTCTACGAGCAGTACTTC. Protein sequence: CASSHPTGGLYEQYF.

The chain couples TRBV7-3 to TRBJ2-1; the D gene could be TRBD1 or TRBD2 (6 bases each). The CDR3 is 15 residues long. The germline gives CDR1 SGHTA, CDR2 FQGTGA. Between the trimmed V and J ends, which lost 5 bases and 10 bases, there was a span of 21 bases. The CDR3 here is CASSALERVGGEQFF. The CDR3 coding sequence is TGTGCCAGCAGCGCGCTAGAACGGGTAGGGGGGGAGCAGTTCTTC.

This clonotype has only one observation. The chain couples TRBV28 to TRBJ1-1; 9 bases align to TRBD1. Germline V CDR1 and CDR2: MDHEN, SYDVKM. Losses at the gene ends were 5 bases for V and 3 bases for J; bases not matched to a gene: 7. The CDR3 spans 15 residues. CDR3 in amino acids: CASSTRTGEDTEAFF. CDR3 DNA: TGTGCCAGCAGTACCCGGACAGGGGAGGACACTGAAGCTTTCTTT.

The chain joins TRBV12-3 or TRBV12-4 to TRBJ2-5; D tentatively reads TRBD1 or TRBD2 (5 bases each). V was shortened by 7 bases and J by 4 bases, with 19 bases between the two germline ends. The CDR3 spans 15 residues. CDR3 DNA sequence: TGTGCCAGCAACGCTCCGGGGACCAAAGGAGAGACCCAGTACTTC. It is translated as CASNAPGTKGETQYF.

The rearrangement joins TRBV9 to TRBJ1-4; maybe TRBD1 (6 bases). The CDR3 totals 16 residues. The germline gives CDR1 SGDLS, CDR2 YYNGEE. Deletions cut 4 bases from V and 1 base from J, with 14 bases between. The CDR3 sequence: CASSPLAGVTNEKLFF. CDR3 sequence (DNA): TGTGCCAGCAGCCCCCTCGCAGGGGTAACTAATGAAAAACTGTTTTTT. Supplemented by reference TRBV9 and TRBJ1-4, the full variable domain reads DSGVTQTPKHLITATGQRVTLRCSPRSGDLSVYWYQQSLDQGLQFLIQYYNGEERAKGNILERFSAQQFPDLHSELNLSSLELGDSALYFCASSPLAGVTNEKLFFGSGTQLSVL.

This clonotype turned up a few times. The chain has TRBV4-2 and TRBJ2-1, with D maybe TRBD2 (5 bases). V dropped 4 bases and J dropped 0 bases, with 13 bases sitting between them. The CDR3 totals 16 residues. Germline V gives CDR1 LGHNA, CDR2 YNFKEQ. The CDR3 coding sequence is TGTGCCAGCAGCCGTCCCGCGGGTAGCTCCTACAATGAGCAGTTCTTC. As protein: CASSRPAGSSYNEQFF.

In its sample, this clonotype was seen a few times. The junction departs from the called germline gene at one end, perhaps through a read error. This sequence joins TRBV7-7 and TRBJ2-1; 8 positions match TRBD2. CDR3 length equals 15 residues. From germline, CDR1 is SSHAT and CDR2 FNYEAQ (reference sequence). CDR3 in DNA: TGTGCTAGCAGCTTAGACGGGGGGGCCGTGAATGAGCAGTTCTTC. It encodes CASSLDGGAVNEQFF. Full variable domain (outside the CDR3, taken from reference TRBV7-7 and TRBJ2-1): GAGVSQSPRYKVTKRGQDVTLRCDPISSHATLYWYQQALGQGPEFLTYFNYEAQPDKSGLPSDRFSAERPEGSISTLTIQRTEQRDSAMYRCASSLDGGAVNEQFFGPGTRLTVL.

This chain uses TRBV30 with TRBJ1-1, with D perhaps TRBD1 (5 bases). Looked up from germline, CDR1 is GTSNPN and CDR2 is SVGIG (reference sequence). The CDR3 has 12 residues. The ends were cut back, 0 bases at V and 10 bases at J, with 12 bases in the middle. As DNA, the CDR3 is TGTGCCTGGAGTGTACTAATAACAGGAGCTTTCTTT. It specifies CAWSVLITGAFF.

In its sample, this clonotype was seen a few times. V is TRBV20-1 and J is TRBJ1-2; no clear D. The CDR3 spans 13 residues. CDR1 is DFQATT and CDR2 is SNEGSKA in the germline V gene (reference sequence). Trimming stripped 2 bases from V and 6 bases from J, with 13 bases between. The CDR3 here is CSARFGRRDGYTF. As DNA, the CDR3 is TGCAGTGCTAGATTCGGCAGGAGGGATGGCTACACCTTC.

The V and J genes are TRBV6-5 and TRBJ2-1; maybe TRBD2 (6 bases). The CDR3 is 14 amino acids. The V end was cut by 6 bases, the J end by 6 bases, with 15 bases between. Germline assignment: CDR1 MNHEY and CDR2 SVGAGI. Here the CDR3 DNA reads TGTGCCAGCAGGACTCTGGGAGCGGGCAATGAGCAGTTCTTC. As protein: CASRTLGAGNEQFF.